These 8 T cell receptor beta chains came from one sample sequenced in a study of blood T cell repertoires in COVID-19. Some clones are missing from TCRdb's copy, which holds only in-frame ones; the method was immunoSEQ multiplex PCR. There are 70,000 to 90,000 clones in the sample; roughly 83% occur only once, and roughly 18% lies in the top ten. Material: peripheral blood. These TCRs come from a woman of 80 years or more with acute or convalescent COVID-19.

The rearrangement joins TRBV12-3 or TRBV12-4 to TRBJ2-7; possible D gene TRBD2, 6 bases. V shed 7 bases and J shed 6 bases, with 16 bases lying between them. The CDR3 totals 13 residues. CDR3 loop: CASTLAIGGEQYF. The CDR3 DNA reads as TGTGCCAGCACCTTAGCGATCGGGGGCGAGCAGTACTTC.

CDR3 DNA sequence: TGTGCCAGCGCTCTGGCGGGGAATAATTCACCCCTCCACTTT. Translation gives CASALAGNNSPLHF. This chain connects TRBV6-5 to TRBJ1-6; D uncertain. The CDR3 contains 14 residues. Deletions cut 8 bases from V and 5 bases from J, with 13 bases between. Germline CDR1 MNHEY, CDR2 SVGAGI.

This clone was detected only once. The rearrangement links TRBV3-1 (or the pseudogene TRBV3-2) to TRBJ1-2; 8 nucleotides line up with TRBD1. Germline values: CDR1 LGHDT, CDR2 YNNKEL (reference sequence). The V segment lost 6 bases and the J segment 1 base; nucleotides outside the gene matches: 10. The CDR3 consists of 16 residues. For the CDR3, the DNA is TGTGCCAGCAGTTCTTCAGGGGGCGCAGGTAACTATGGCTACACCTTC. Protein sequence: CASSSSGGAGNYGYTF.

This clone was seen a handful of times. V and J are TRBV7-8 and TRBJ1-2, with 8 bases lining up with TRBD1. Germline loops: CDR1 SGHVS, CDR2 FQNEAQ. This CDR3 is built from 14 residues. The V and J ends lost 5 bases and 5 bases, in that order; junction bases with no gene match: 7. The CDR3 DNA sequence: TGTGCCAGCAGCGCCCAACAGGGGGGGTATGGCTACACCTTC. Translation gives CASSAQQGGYGYTF.

CDR3 sequence reads: CASSPAGDSNQPQHF. The DNA of the CDR3 is TGTGCCAGCTCACCGGCAGGGGATAGCAATCAGCCCCAGCATTTT. This chain joins TRBV18 and TRBJ1-5; TRBD1 is a possible D gene (6 bases). The V gene's germline CDR1 is KGHSH and CDR2 LQKENI. V was cut by 3 bases and J by 0 bases, with 9 bases left in between. The CDR3 loop spans 15 amino acids.

The count of this clone is one. This sequence joins TRBV7-8 and TRBJ1-6; a weak D match, TRBD1 (5 bases). Looked up from germline, CDR1 is SGHVS and CDR2 is FQNEAQ. This CDR3 contains 16 residues. The V end lost 2 bases, the J end lost 12 bases, and 20 bases lay between the germline ends. The CDR3 here is CASSLSPVGTGGPLHF. In DNA form, the CDR3 reads TGTGCCAGCAGCTTAAGCCCCGTCGGGACCGGGGGACCCCTCCACTTT.

The chain employs TRBV2 and TRBJ1-1; no clear D gene. The CDR3 contains 15 residues. Trimming removed 6 bases from V and 1 base from J, with 15 bases in between. CDR1 SNHLY and CDR2 FYNNEI come from the germline V gene. The CDR3 is CASRPARQTNTEAFF. The CDR3 DNA sequence: TGTGCCAGCAGACCCGCTAGGCAGACGAACACTGAAGCTTTCTTT.

There are a few counts of this clone. This rearrangement joins TRBV20-1 to TRBJ1-2; D is ambiguous. The length of the CDR3 is 15 residues. The V and J ends lost 3 bases and 0 bases respectively, with 14 bases between them. Germline CDR1 DFQATT, CDR2 SNEGSKA (reference sequence). CDR3 sequence (DNA): TGCAGTGCTAGTTCCAGGTCCAGTTCTAACTATGGCTACACCTTC. It codes for CSASSRSSSNYGYTF.